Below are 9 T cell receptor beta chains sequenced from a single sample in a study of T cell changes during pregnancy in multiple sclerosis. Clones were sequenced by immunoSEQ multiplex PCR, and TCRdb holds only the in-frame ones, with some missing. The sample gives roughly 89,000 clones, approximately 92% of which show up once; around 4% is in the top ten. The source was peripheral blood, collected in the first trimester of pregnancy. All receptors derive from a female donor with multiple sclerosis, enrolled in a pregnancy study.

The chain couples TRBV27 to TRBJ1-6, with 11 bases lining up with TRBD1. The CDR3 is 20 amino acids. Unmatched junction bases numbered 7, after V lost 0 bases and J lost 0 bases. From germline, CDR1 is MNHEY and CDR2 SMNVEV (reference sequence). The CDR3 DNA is TGTGCCAGCAGTTTATCTTTTGTTGGGACAGGGGGCTCCTATAATTCACCCCTCCACTTT. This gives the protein CASSLSFVGTGGSYNSPLHF.

DNA for the CDR3: TGTGCCAGCAGGAGGGCGATTCCTGGAAACACCATATATTTT. It is translated as CASRRAIPGNTIYF. The chain has TRBV6-5 and TRBJ1-3; D not certain. Germline CDR1 is MNHEY and CDR2 is SVGAGI. The CDR3 runs 14 residues. Trimming took 6 bases from V and 2 from J, leaving 11 bases between them.

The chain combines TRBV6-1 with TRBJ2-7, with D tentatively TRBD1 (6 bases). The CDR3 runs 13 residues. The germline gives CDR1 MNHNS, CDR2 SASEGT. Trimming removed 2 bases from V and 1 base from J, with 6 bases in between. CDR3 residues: CASSEQGSYEQYF. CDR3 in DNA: TGTGCCAGCAGTGAACAGGGGTCCTACGAGCAGTACTTC.

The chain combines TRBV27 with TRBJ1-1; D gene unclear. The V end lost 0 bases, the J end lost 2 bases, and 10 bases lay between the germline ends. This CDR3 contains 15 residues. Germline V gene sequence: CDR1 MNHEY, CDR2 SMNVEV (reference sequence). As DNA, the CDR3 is TGTGCCAGCAGTTTATCATCTGAAGCTAACACTGAAGCTTTCTTT. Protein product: CASSLSSEANTEAFF.

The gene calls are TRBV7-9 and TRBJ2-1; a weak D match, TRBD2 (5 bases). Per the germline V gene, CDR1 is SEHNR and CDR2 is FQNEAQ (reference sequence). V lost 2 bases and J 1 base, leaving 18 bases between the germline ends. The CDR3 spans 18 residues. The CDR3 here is CASSLFYEGPKSYNEQFF. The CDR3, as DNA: TGTGCCAGCAGCTTATTTTATGAGGGCCCGAAATCCTACAATGAGCAGTTCTTC.

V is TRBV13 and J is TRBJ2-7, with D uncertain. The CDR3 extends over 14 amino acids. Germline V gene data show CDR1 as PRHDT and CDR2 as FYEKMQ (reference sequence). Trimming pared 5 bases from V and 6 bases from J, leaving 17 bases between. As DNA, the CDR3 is TGTGCCAGCAGCCCAAAACATCGGGTAGGCGAGCAGTACTTC. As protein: CASSPKHRVGEQYF.

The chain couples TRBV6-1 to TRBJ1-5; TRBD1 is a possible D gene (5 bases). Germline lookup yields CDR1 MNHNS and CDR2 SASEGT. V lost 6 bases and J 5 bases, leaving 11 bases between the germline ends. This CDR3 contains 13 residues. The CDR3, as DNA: TGTGCCAGCAGGGGGACTCTTGATCAGCCCCAGCATTTT. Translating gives CASRGTLDQPQHF.

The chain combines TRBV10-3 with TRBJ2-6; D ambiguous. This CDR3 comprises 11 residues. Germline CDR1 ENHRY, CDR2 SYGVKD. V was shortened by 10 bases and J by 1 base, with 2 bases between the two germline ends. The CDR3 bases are TGTGCCACGTCTGGGGCCAACGTCCTGACTTTC. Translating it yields CATSGANVLTF.

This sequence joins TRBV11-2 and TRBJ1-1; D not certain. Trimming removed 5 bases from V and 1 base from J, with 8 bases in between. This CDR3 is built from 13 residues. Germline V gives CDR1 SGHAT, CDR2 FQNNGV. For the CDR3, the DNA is TGTGCCAGCAGCCTTAACGGGAACACTGAAGCTTTCTTT. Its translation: CASSLNGNTEAFF.